These T cell receptor beta chains were read from a single sample in a study of T cells in localized non-small cell lung cancer. Clones were read by immunoSEQ multiplex PCR, and TCRdb kept only the in-frame ones, dropping some. The sample records thousands of clones, approximately 20% being singletons. The specimen comprised lung tumor tissue, sampled before any cancer treatment. The receptors stem from a man between 40 and 70 years old with stage I squamous cell lung carcinoma. The CDR3 runs from the conserved cysteine through the conserved F or W. Fields, in order: J gene, clone size, D gene, V gene, CDR3 DNA, CDR3 protein. D genes are given only for firm matches. Expanded clones get a size class; other rows say once, few or many, or leave the size out.

>TRBJ1-1|-|-|TRBV28
TGTGCCAGCAGTTTAGTAAGGCACACTGAAGCTTTCTTT
CASSLVRHTEAFF
>TRBJ2-7|few|-|TRBV28
TGTGCCAGCAGGTCTGACAGGGAGGTAGGGTACGAGCAGTACTTC
CASRSDREVGYEQYF
>TRBJ2-1|few|-|TRBV9
TGTGCCAGCAGCGTAGGTGGTAGTCCTGGCGCCTACAATGAGCAGTTCTTC
CASSVGGSPGAYNEQFF
>TRBJ2-2|medium-sized|-|TRBV11-3
TGTGCCAGCAGCCGGGACCTAGCGACGAACACCGGGGAGCTGTTTTTT
CASSRDLATNTGELFF
>TRBJ2-3|-|-|TRBV5-1
TGCGCCAGCAGCCCTTGGTACAGGGACACAGATACGCAGTATTTT
CASSPWYRDTDTQYF
>TRBJ2-1|-|TRBD2|TRBV10-2
TGCGCCAGCAGAGGGACTAGTAAGAACAATGAGCAGTTCTTC
CASRGTSKNNEQFF
>TRBJ1-5|-|TRBD1|TRBV9
TGTGCCAGCAGCGAGGGACAGGCGGAAAACAATCAGCCCCAGCATTTT
CASSEGQAENNQPQHF
>TRBJ2-1|-|TRBD1|TRBV18
TGTGCCAGCCTCCGGACAGGGGGAATCTCCTACAATGAGCAGTTCTTC
CASLRTGGISYNEQFF
>TRBJ2-4|few|TRBD1|TRBV23-1
TGCGCCAGCAGAACACAGGGGAGAAACATTCAGTACTTC
CASRTQGRNIQYF
>TRBJ2-3|few|-|TRBV9
TGTGCCAGCAGCCCGGGACAAAGCACAGATACGCAGTATTTT
CASSPGQSTDTQYF
>TRBJ2-7|-|-|TRBV10-2
TGCGCCAGCGCCCGGGGCGGAGGCTCCTACGAGCAGTACTTC
CASARGGGSYEQYF
>TRBJ2-1|medium-sized|-|TRBV11-3
TGTGCCAGCAGCTTAACACTAGGGAGCATGGATGAGCAGTTCTTC
CASSLTLGSMDEQFF
>TRBJ2-5|medium-sized|TRBD1|TRBV6-1
TGTGCCAGCAGTGAAGTAGGGGGCTCGTTGGAGACCCAGTACTTC
CASSEVGGSLETQYF
>TRBJ2-7|-|-|TRBV16
TGTGCCAGCAGCCCCGACAGAGCCTACGAGCAGTACTTC
CASSPDRAYEQYF
>TRBJ2-5|few|TRBD1|TRBV9
TGTGCCAGCAGCGTAGGAGGGGGCGGCCAAGAGACCCAGTACTTC
CASSVGGGGQETQYF
>TRBJ2-5|few|-|TRBV30
TGTGCCTGGAGCGAGGGTAGGGAGACCCAGTACTTC
CAWSEGRETQYF
>TRBJ2-3|-|TRBD2|TRBV15
TGTGCCACCAGCAATCCTAGCGGGAGCTCAGATACGCAGTATTTT
CATSNPSGSSDTQYF
>TRBJ2-1|few|-|TRBV11-3
TGTGCCAGCAGCTTCCGGGACATAGACAATGAGCAGTTCTTC
CASSFRDIDNEQFF
>TRBJ2-7|few|TRBD2|TRBV25-1
TGTGCCAGCAGTGAACGGACTAGCGGCCTCTACGAGCAGTACTTC
CASSERTSGLYEQYF
>TRBJ2-3|few|-|TRBV7-5
TGTGCCAGCAGCCTCCAGCGGGACCCAGATACGCAGTATTTT
CASSLQRDPDTQYF
>TRBJ2-7|medium-sized|-|TRBV6-8
TGTGCCAGCAGTCTCTCGACCCCCTCGGGCGAGCAGTACTTC
CASSLSTPSGEQYF
>TRBJ1-2|-|TRBD1|TRBV28
TGTGCCAGCAGCCCCCGGACAGGGCCTATTGGCTACACCTTC
CASSPRTGPIGYTF
>TRBJ2-6|-|TRBD1|TRBV30
TGTGCCTGGGGACGGGACAGGGGTTCTGGGGCCAACGTCCTGACTTTC
CAWGRDRGSGANVLTF
>TRBJ2-7|few|TRBD1|TRBV11-3
TGTGCCAGCAGCTTGGGGGGACAGGGGGACGAGCAGTACTTC
CASSLGGQGDEQYF
>TRBJ2-1|-|-|TRBV30
TGTGCCTGGAGCTTACTCCTAGCCAACCAGTTCTTC
CAWSLLLANQFF
>TRBJ1-1|few|-|TRBV11-3
TGTGCCAGCAGCGCAGGGGCAGGGAACACTGAAGCTTTCTTT
CASSAGAGNTEAFF
>TRBJ2-1|medium-sized|TRBD2|TRBV6-8
TGTGCCATCAGTTTCGGGACTAGCGGAGTTCACAACAATGAGCAGTTCTTC
CAISFGTSGVHNNEQFF
>TRBJ2-1|-|TRBD2|TRBV18
TGTGCCAGCTCACCTGGACTAGCGGGAATTAAGGATGAGCAGTTCTTC
CASSPGLAGIKDEQFF
>TRBJ2-3|-|-|TRBV15
TGTGCCACCAGTAGAGGGGGGGGGCCGGCACCAGATACGCAGTATTTT
CATSRGGGPAPDTQYF
>TRBJ1-1|-|-|TRBV29-1
TGCAGCGTCCAACAGGCGATGAACACTGAAGCTTTCTTT
CSVQQAMNTEAFF